One sample yielded the 25 T cell receptor beta chains listed below, sequenced in a study of CD8+ T cells in alopecia areata. Investigators isolated RNA and reverse transcribed it into cDNA to act as the sequencing template. Measured with immunoSEQ multiplex PCR; TCRdb has only the in-frame clones, and not every one. The data show about 190,000 clones, approximately 56% seen once. Treatment in this sample: oral pan-JAK inhibitor, 5-10 mg twice daily. The material sequenced was CD4+ T cells sorted from blood, taken at week 4, from a patient treated with tofacitinib. The receptors originated from a human donor with alopecia areata.

V and J are TRBV2 and TRBJ1-2; TRBD1 matches 9 bases. J gave up 8 bases and V 6 bases, and 10 bases lay outside the gene matches. Looked up from germline, CDR1 is SNHLY and CDR2 is FYNNEI. The CDR3 totals 14 residues. As DNA, the CDR3 is TGTGCCAGCAGGGGACCGGGACAGGGAGGAGGCTACACCTTC. It codes for CASRGPGQGGGYTF. Variable domain in full (rest from reference TRBV2 and TRBJ1-2): EPEVTQTPSHQVTQMGQEVILRCVPISNHLYFYWYRQILGQKVEFLVSFYNNEISEKSEIFDDQFSVERPDGSNFTLKIRSTKLEDSAMYFCASRGPGQGGGYTFGSGTRLTVV.

This sequence joins TRBV11-2 and TRBJ2-4, with 7 nucleotides matching TRBD1. V dropped 5 bases and J dropped 8; count of bases not matched to a gene: 9. Per the germline V gene, CDR1 is SGHAT and CDR2 is FQNNGV. The CDR3 loop spans 14 amino acids. The CDR3 nucleotides read TGTGCCAGCAGCCCTGACAGGGCTCAGGACATTCAGTACTTC. It is translated as CASSPDRAQDIQYF.

The genes are TRBV5-1 and TRBJ2-2; TRBD1 agrees at 7 bases. The CDR3 totals 17 residues. The germline gives CDR1 SGHRS, CDR2 YFSETQ. J gave up 0 bases and V 0 bases, and 5 bases lay outside the gene matches. CDR3 coding DNA: TGCGCCAGCAGCTTGGGGACAGGACCTGCGAACACCGGGGAGCTGTTTTTT. It is translated as CASSLGTGPANTGELFF.

The chain uses TRBV29-1 and TRBJ2-7; 9 bases line up with TRBD1. Germline CDR1 reads SQVTM; CDR2 reads ANQGSEA. The CDR3 runs 13 residues. V lost 6 bases to trimming and J lost 6 bases; unmatched junction nucleotides: 9. The CDR3 DNA is TGCAGCGTCAGCCGGGACAGGGAAGGCGAGCAGTACTTC. Its protein is CSVSRDREGEQYF.

The gene calls are TRBV29-1 and TRBJ2-7; D is ambiguous. The CDR3 loop spans 11 amino acids. Germline-derived CDR1 and CDR2 are SQVTM and ANQGSEA. V lost 3 bases, J lost 6 bases, and 9 bases lay in between. The CDR3 here is CSVEAPGEQYF. DNA for the CDR3: TGCAGCGTTGAGGCTCCGGGCGAGCAGTACTTC.

As concerns this clone: One end of the junction does not line up with germline, which may come from a read error. The chain uses TRBV5-1 and TRBJ2-2, with 11 bases matching TRBD2. From germline, CDR1 is SGHRS and CDR2 YFSETQ. The CDR3 length is 17 residues. CDR3 coding DNA: TGCGCCAGCAGCTTGACGGGACTAGCGGTGAACACCGTGGAGCTGTTTTTT. It yields the protein CASSLTGLAVNTVELFF. The variable domain in full, completed from reference TRBV5-1 and TRBJ2-2, reads KAGVTQTPRYLIKTRGQQVTLSCSPISGHRSVSWYQQTPGQGLQFLFEYFSETQRNKGNFPGRFSGRQFSNSRSEMNVSTLELGDSALYLCASSLTGLAVNTVELFFGEGSRLTVL.

The DNA for the CDR3 is TGTGCCAGCAGCTTAGGGTCCGGTTCAACTAATGAAAAACTGTTTTTT. It codes for CASSLGSGSTNEKLFF. The V call is TRBV7-9, the J call TRBJ1-4; D gene uncertain. In germline, CDR1 is SEHNR, CDR2 FQNEAQ (reference sequence). CDR3 length: 16 amino acids. V was cut by 1 base and J by 0 bases, with 9 bases left in between.

The rearrangement uses TRBV7-9 and TRBJ2-3; D is unclear. This CDR3 spans 11 amino acids. Germline lookup yields CDR1 SEHNR and CDR2 FQNEAQ (reference sequence). V was shortened by 5 bases and J by 5 bases, with 5 bases between the two germline ends. Written as DNA, the CDR3 is TGTGCCAGCAGCCTGAGAGATACGCAGTATTTT. Encoded protein: CASSLRDTQYF.

The chain recombines TRBV2 with TRBJ2-7; D remains unclear. Trimming removed 7 bases at V and 4 bases at J, with 17 bases between. The CDR3 runs 14 residues. Germline CDR1 is SNHLY and CDR2 is FYNNEI. The CDR3 coding sequence is TGTGCCAGCATAGGACGGAGATCGGCTTACGAGCAGTACTTC. It translates to CASIGRRSAYEQYF. Supplemented by reference TRBV2 and TRBJ2-7, the full variable domain reads EPEVTQTPSHQVTQMGQEVILRCVPISNHLYFYWYRQILGQKVEFLVSFYNNEISEKSEIFDDQFSVERPDGSNFTLKIRSTKLEDSAMYFCASIGRRSAYEQYFGPGTRLTVT.

The chain combines TRBV27 with TRBJ2-7; 7 bases fit TRBD2. This CDR3 region has 15 residues. V shed 0 bases, J shed 4 bases, and the junction held 6 bases outside the gene matches. Germline values: CDR1 MNHEY, CDR2 SMNVEV (reference sequence). The CDR3 sequence is CASSLSGGRMYEQYF. The CDR3 coding sequence is TGTGCCAGCAGTTTATCGGGCGGGAGAATGTACGAGCAGTACTTC.

The chain links TRBV27 to TRBJ2-7, with 15 nucleotides matching TRBD2. Trimming cost V 5 bases and J 0 bases; bases outside gene matches: 11. Per the germline V gene, CDR1 is MNHEY and CDR2 is SMNVEV (reference sequence). The length of the CDR3 is 19 residues. The CDR3 bases are TGTGCCAGCAGTAATCCCGGGACTAGCGGGAGGTACCACTCCTACGAGCAGTACTTC. Translated, it gives CASSNPGTSGRYHSYEQYF.

The rearrangement joins TRBV29-1 to TRBJ1-2; D remains unclear. The germline V and J ends were trimmed by 6 bases and 0 bases, with 11 bases remaining between them. In germline, CDR1 is SQVTM, CDR2 ANQGSEA. The CDR3 sequence is 13 residues long. CDR3 bases: TGCAGCGTCCGGCGGGATACTAACTATGGCTACACCTTC. This translates into CSVRRDTNYGYTF.

This clone was found once. The J gene is TRBJ2-7, the V gene TRBV13, with 10 bases matching TRBD2. The CDR3 extends over 14 amino acids. The germline gives CDR1 PRHDT, CDR2 FYEKMQ (reference sequence). With V trimmed by 2 bases and J by 2 bases, 0 bases remained unmatched. The CDR3 here is CASSLSGRAYEQYF. The CDR3 nucleotides read TGTGCCAGCAGCTTAAGCGGGAGGGCCTACGAGCAGTACTTC.

This clone was detected a few times. This rearrangement joins TRBV28 to TRBJ1-2, with D possibly being TRBD1 (6 bases). V lost 8 bases, J lost 2 bases, and 12 bases lay in between. The V gene's germline CDR1 is MDHEN and CDR2 SYDVKM. This CDR3 is built from 13 residues. As DNA, the CDR3 is TGTGCCAGCCTCCAACAGGGAAACTATGGCTACACCTTC. The encoded protein is CASLQQGNYGYTF.

This clone was observed a single time. The chain recombines TRBV15 with TRBJ1-1; D ambiguous. The CDR3 is 13 amino acids. V lost 5 bases and J 2 bases, leaving 9 bases between the germline ends. Germline V lookup: CDR1 LNHNV, CDR2 YYDKDF (reference sequence). CDR3 amino acids: CATSGGRNTEAFF. For the CDR3, the DNA is TGTGCCACCAGCGGAGGGAGAAACACTGAAGCTTTCTTT.

V and J are TRBV25-1 and TRBJ2-7; 7 bases are a match to TRBD2. V was pared by 3 bases and J by 3 bases, with 8 bases of the junction left unmatched. Germline CDR1 reads MGHDK; CDR2 reads SYGVNS. The CDR3 totals 15 residues. The CDR3 DNA is TGTGCCAGCAGTGAGGGAGGGTTCACGTACTACGAGCAGTACTTC. Translation: CASSEGGFTYYEQYF.

The rearrangement uses TRBV30 and TRBJ1-2; TRBD1 agrees at 8 bases. Unmatched junction bases numbered 7, after V lost 8 bases and J lost 5 bases. Per germline, CDR1 GTSNPN and CDR2 SVGIG (reference sequence). The CDR3 is 12 amino acids. DNA of the CDR3: TGTGCCCTACGGACAGGGAGATATGGCTACACCTTC. Amino acids: CALRTGRYGYTF.

CDR3 DNA sequence: TGCAGCGCGACCGGGGGAGCCAAAAACATTCAGTACTTC. Translated, it gives CSATGGAKNIQYF. V and J are TRBV29-1 and TRBJ2-4; D is perhaps TRBD2 (6 bases). This CDR3 spans 13 amino acids. In germline, CDR1 is SQVTM, CDR2 ANQGSEA. V was cut by 7 bases and J by 0 bases, with 10 bases left in between.

This clone was seen only a few times. This chain uses TRBV11-2 with TRBJ2-1, with D tentatively TRBD2 (5 bases). V was cut by 0 bases and J by 3 bases, with 12 bases left in between. The CDR3 consists of 16 residues. Germline lookup yields CDR1 SGHAT and CDR2 FQNNGV. CDR3 region: CASSLDGRKGYNEQFF. CDR3 bases: TGTGCCAGCAGCTTAGATGGGAGAAAGGGCTACAATGAGCAGTTCTTC.

V is TRBV30 and J is TRBJ1-2; maybe TRBD1 (5 bases). Deletions cut 1 base from V and 8 bases from J, with 14 bases between. CDR3 length: 13 amino acids. Germline loops: CDR1 GTSNPN, CDR2 SVGIG (reference sequence). Here the CDR3 DNA reads TGTGCCTGGAGTGAAAGGACACCCCCCGGCTACACCTTC. It translates to CAWSERTPPGYTF.

This chain connects TRBV4-1 to TRBJ2-1; 11 nucleotides align to TRBD1. V shed 3 bases, J shed 5 bases, and the junction held 12 bases outside the gene matches. Germline assignment: CDR1 MGHRA and CDR2 YSYEKL. The CDR3 extends over 18 amino acids. The chain's CDR3 is CASSHTMGGDRGNNEQFF. The CDR3 region has the DNA TGCGCCAGCAGCCACACGATGGGCGGGGACAGGGGGAACAATGAGCAGTTCTTC.

This chain uses TRBV14 with TRBJ2-1, with D unresolved. The germline V gene encodes CDR1 SGHDN and CDR2 FVKESK. This CDR3 contains 11 residues. Trimming removed 4 bases at V and 12 bases at J, with 10 bases between. Here the CDR3 DNA reads TGTGCCAGCAGCCCAGGCTACCCGCAGTTCTTC. This encodes CASSPGYPQFF.

This clone was seen more than once but under ten times. This chain's CDR3 is CASSLGTGVGEQYF. The CDR3 nucleotides are TGCGCCAGCAGCTTGGGGACAGGCGTAGGCGAGCAGTACTTC. This rearrangement joins TRBV5-1 to TRBJ2-7, with 7 bases fitting TRBD1. This CDR3 has 14 amino acids. The V gene end was trimmed by 0 bases and the J gene end by 6 bases; junction bases not matched to a gene: 6. CDR1 is SGHRS and CDR2 is YFSETQ in the germline V gene.

Worth noting for this clone: The same CDR3 is also encoded by other DNA sequences in this sample. V and J are TRBV7-3 and TRBJ2-3; 12 nucleotides align to TRBD2. Losses at the gene ends were 5 bases for V and 2 bases for J; bases not matched to a gene: 5. Looked up from germline, CDR1 is SGHTA and CDR2 is FQGTGA. This CDR3 is 16 amino acids long. The CDR3 protein is CASSPGLAGHTDTQYF. The CDR3 DNA follows: TGTGCCAGCAGCCCGGGACTAGCGGGTCACACAGATACGCAGTATTTT.

A few counts support this clone. The rearrangement uses TRBV29-1 and TRBJ1-1; D possibly corresponds to TRBD1 (5 bases). V was cut by 6 bases and J by 4 bases, with 15 bases left in between. This CDR3 region has 13 residues. Germline CDR1 is SQVTM and CDR2 is ANQGSEA. The chain's CDR3 is CSVYAGLGTEAFF. CDR3 coding DNA: TGCAGCGTGTACGCAGGGTTGGGCACTGAAGCTTTCTTT.